This T cell receptor beta chain derives from a study of shared clonotypes between healthy human individuals. About the study: Donors, aged 18 to 49, were two women and three men.

The assay ran at deep level. Clones were read by immunoSEQ multiplex PCR, and TCRdb kept only the in-frame ones, dropping some. The table includes around 100,000 clones, just over 65% detected once. As concerns this clone: Its antigen is as yet unknown.

Study-level findings and limits: Even with large depth, rarefaction showed that sorted-subset sequencing was incomplete. Compared with memory subsets, naive subsets generally had larger estimated richness.

The CDR3 is 13 amino acids. V was clipped by 1 base and J by 12 bases; unmatched bases: 6. Looked up from germline, CDR1 is SGHTA and CDR2 is FQGNSA. The source material was memory CD8+ T cells sorted from blood. Subset here: CD45RO+ cells pooled with CCR7-negative TemRA cells. This clonotype was sampled from a woman aged 25 to 45 in good health. The chain joins TRBV7-2 to TRBJ2-1; 7 positions agree with TRBD2. This CDR3 reads CASSLGGRERQFF. In nucleotides, the CDR3 is TGTGCCAGCAGCTTAGGAGGGCGGGAGCGGCAGTTCTTC.